The clone carrying this TCR beta chain was recorded many times. Its cognate antigen is unknown. This sample is part of a study of blood T cells in healthy people across ages. Across the study: For every two T cells, template switching captured about one barcoded beta molecule.

Then a second PCR, running roughly 7 to 11 cycles, was carried out with a sample-barcoded 5' primer and a J-beta primer mix. TCRdb re-analysed the 5' RACE reads in MiXCR, keeping a single row per CDR3 protein. Among more than 1 million distinct CDR3 sequences listed, around 43% were seen once. Study outcomes and limitations: The study lacked donor CMV status, which possibly confounded expanded clonotype changes. In older individuals, TCR beta diversity per million T cells was lower, falling roughly linearly with age. Greater diversity and more naive CD4+ cells were seen in long-lived donors than in aged donors.

The CDR3 runs 15 residues. V lost 5 bases, J lost 10 bases, and 14 bases stayed unmatched. The sequenced sample was blood. The V call is TRBV12-3 or TRBV12-4, the J call TRBJ2-1, with TRBD2 matching 7 bases. This clonotype was obtained from a woman in her sixties in good health. CDR3 coding DNA: TGTGCCAGCAGTCGCGGGAGCCCGCTGGGTCAAGAGCAGTTCTTC. Protein product: CASSRGSPLGQEQFF.